These 14 T cell receptor beta chains originate from one sample sequenced in a study of blood T cell repertoires in COVID-19. Some clones are missing from TCRdb's copy, which holds only in-frame ones; the method was immunoSEQ multiplex PCR. The sample has roughly 64,000 clones; under 80% are singletons. The sequencing sample was made of PBMCs or T cells enriched from blood (not recorded which). The source is a woman aged 55-70 years who had been exposed to COVID-19.

The rearrangement links TRBV7-2 to TRBJ1-1, with TRBD1 as a possible D gene (5 bases). The CDR3 covers 13 residues. The ends were cut back, 5 bases at V and 3 bases at J, with 10 bases in the middle. Germline V gene data show CDR1 as SGHTA and CDR2 as FQGNSA. The CDR3 region is CASSPRGDTEAFF. The CDR3 DNA follows: TGTGCCAGCAGCCCAAGGGGTGACACTGAAGCTTTCTTT.

This chain links TRBV14 with TRBJ2-3; no firm D call. The CDR3 contains 11 residues. From germline, CDR1 is SGHDN and CDR2 FVKESK. V shed 1 base and J shed 6 bases, with 2 bases lying between them. The CDR3 sequence is CASSQADTQYF. The CDR3 bases are TGTGCCAGCAGCCAAGCGGATACGCAGTATTTT.

This clone has just a few counts. The chain links TRBV4-1 to TRBJ1-1; D may be TRBD1 (5 bases). Trimming took off 4 bases at V and 0 bases at J, with 12 bases between the two ends. The CDR3 is made up of 15 amino acids. The germline V gene encodes CDR1 MGHRA and CDR2 YSYEKL. CDR3 sequence reads: CASSLQRDLNTEAFF. The CDR3 nucleotides read TGCGCCAGCAGCCTACAAAGGGACTTGAACACTGAAGCTTTCTTT.

CDR3 sequence reads: CSGRGSDGYTF. Written as DNA, the CDR3 is TGCAGCGGCAGGGGGTCCGATGGCTACACCTTC. The V gene is TRBV29-1, the J gene TRBJ1-2; 7 nucleotides match TRBD1. The length of the CDR3 is 11 residues. Germline CDR1 reads SQVTM; CDR2 reads ANQGSEA. Trimming removed 7 bases from V and 6 bases from J; junction bases left unmatched: 5.

The V and J genes are TRBV7-2 and TRBJ1-2; 8 bases match TRBD1. This CDR3 spans 16 amino acids. Per the germline V gene, CDR1 is SGHTA and CDR2 is FQGNSA. Trimming cost V 5 bases and J 6 bases; bases outside gene matches: 14. CDR3 DNA: TGTGCCAGCAGCACCCGCAGGGGGCAGGGGGCGCATGGCTACACCTTC. Amino acid sequence: CASSTRRGQGAHGYTF.

The rearrangement joins TRBV6-2 or TRBV6-3 to TRBJ2-1; no clear D. V lost 4 bases and J 8 bases, leaving 6 bases between the germline ends. This CDR3 comprises 11 residues. In germline, CDR1 is MNHEY, CDR2 SVGEGT. The CDR3 is CASSFIDEQFF. Here the CDR3 DNA reads TGTGCCAGCAGTTTTATCGATGAGCAGTTCTTC.

This clone was seen only once. The chain employs TRBV9 and TRBJ2-1; D possibly corresponds to TRBD1 (6 bases). Trimming removed 0 bases from V and 10 bases from J, with 14 bases in between. CDR3 size: 14 residues. The germline gives CDR1 SGDLS, CDR2 YYNGEE. The CDR3 DNA reads TGTGCCAGCAGCGTAGCTAACAGGGTGGGGGAGCAGTTCTTC. Protein sequence: CASSVANRVGEQFF.

The chain uses TRBV2 and TRBJ1-3; 7 nucleotides align to TRBD1. The ends lost 5 bases at V and 3 bases at J; junction bases unmatched: 1. Germline assignment: CDR1 SNHLY and CDR2 FYNNEI. This CDR3 comprises 13 residues. The chain's CDR3 is CASSRDSGNTIYF. The DNA of the CDR3 is TGTGCCAGCAGTAGGGACAGTGGAAACACCATATATTTT. Combining the CDR3 with reference TRBV2 and TRBJ1-3 gives the whole variable domain EPEVTQTPSHQVTQMGQEVILRCVPISNHLYFYWYRQILGQKVEFLVSFYNNEISEKSEIFDDQFSVERPDGSNFTLKIRSTKLEDSAMYFCASSRDSGNTIYFGEGSWLTVV.

The chain couples TRBV24-1 to TRBJ2-5; D might be TRBD2 (6 bases). Trimming removed 7 bases at V and 3 bases at J, with 20 bases between. Germline lookup yields CDR1 KGHDR and CDR2 SFDVKD. There are 16 residues in the CDR3. CDR3 sequence reads: CATSGGARGAEETQYF. The CDR3 DNA reads as TGTGCCACCAGCGGCGGGGCTCGGGGAGCAGAAGAGACCCAGTACTTC.

V usage is TRBV4-3 and J usage is TRBJ2-7; D is uncertain. From germline, CDR1 is LGHNA and CDR2 YSLEER. Trimming removed 1 base from V and 0 bases from J, with 7 bases in between. The CDR3 extends over 14 amino acids. Here the CDR3 reads CASSQGLGSYEQYF. For the CDR3, the DNA is TGCGCCAGCAGCCAAGGACTCGGCTCCTACGAGCAGTACTTC.

The rearrangement joins TRBV6-5 to TRBJ1-1; 9 bases align to TRBD1. Germline V gene data show CDR1 as MNHEY and CDR2 as SVGAGI. The CDR3 is made up of 15 amino acids. The trim removed 5 bases at V and 1 base at J, leaving 5 bases unmatched. CDR3 nucleotides: TGTGCCAGCAGTCCAAACAGGGGGCAGAACACTGAAGCTTTCTTT. Translation: CASSPNRGQNTEAFF.

The chain links TRBV7-9 to TRBJ2-6; tentative D call: TRBD1 (5 bases). This CDR3 has 16 amino acids. Germline V gives CDR1 SEHNR, CDR2 FQNEAQ (reference sequence). V was pared by 4 bases and J by 2 bases, with 12 bases between. This CDR3 is CASSYQRGTGANVLTF. CDR3 DNA: TGTGCCAGCAGCTACCAAAGGGGAACTGGGGCCAACGTCCTGACTTTC.

The V gene is TRBV24-1, the J gene TRBJ2-3; 9 positions match TRBD2. The germline V gene encodes CDR1 KGHDR and CDR2 SFDVKD. The CDR3 runs 15 residues. After removal of 4 bases from V and 9 bases from J, the junction contained 10 bases not matched to a gene. CDR3 residues: CATSDRREGLYTQYF. The CDR3 region has the DNA TGTGCCACCAGTGACAGGCGGGAGGGCCTTTACACGCAGTATTTT.

V gene TRBV30 combines with J gene TRBJ1-6; a weak D match, TRBD1 (5 bases). CDR1 is GTSNPN, CDR2 SVGIG, per germline (reference sequence). This CDR3 spans 15 amino acids. V shed 0 bases and J shed 7 bases, with 13 bases lying between them. The CDR3 region has the DNA TGTGCCTGGAGTGTGGGACGAGGAGGGAATTCACCCCTCCACTTT. Translating it yields CAWSVGRGGNSPLHF. Supplemented by reference TRBV30 and TRBJ1-6, the full variable domain reads SQTIHQWPATLVQPVGSPLSLECTVEGTSNPNLYWYRQAAGRGLQLLFYSVGIGQISSEVPQNLSASRPQDRQFILSSKKLLLSDSGFYLCAWSVGRGGNSPLHFGNGTRLTVT.